The rows below give T cell receptor beta chains drawn from one sample of a study of T cell changes during pregnancy in multiple sclerosis. Some clones are missing from TCRdb's copy, which holds only in-frame ones; the method was immunoSEQ multiplex PCR. The sample includes about 33,000 clones, almost 95% of them seen just once. The sequencing sample was made of PBMCs (not recorded whether the cells were cultured). Receptors originate from a female donor with multiple sclerosis, enrolled in a pregnancy study. The CDR3 runs from the conserved cysteine through the conserved F or W. D genes are given only for firm matches. Rows may omit the clone size; those that give it use once, few, many or a size class.

length	V	J	size	D	CDR3	DNA
14	TRBV11-1	TRBJ1-2	-	-	CASSWQGVPDGYTF	TGTGCCAGCAGCTGGCAGGGAGTTCCTGATGGCTACACCTTC
14	TRBV7-6	TRBJ2-7	-	-	CASSLAIATYEQYF	TGTGCCAGCAGCTTAGCGATAGCAACCTACGAGCAGTACTTC
14	TRBV7-9	TRBJ2-7	-	TRBD2	CASSLVAGEGEQYF	TGTGCCAGCAGCTTAGTAGCGGGAGAGGGCGAGCAGTACTTC
12	TRBV10-3	TRBJ2-3	-	-	CAPPTSTDTQYF	TGTGCCCCGCCGACTAGCACAGATACGCAGTATTTT
14	TRBV7-3	TRBJ2-1	-	TRBD2	CASSPGTSGVEQFF	TGTGCCAGCAGCCCAGGGACTAGCGGGGTCGAGCAGTTCTTC
12	TRBV10-3	TRBJ2-7	-	-	CASGGASYEQYF	TGTGCCAGCGGTGGGGCCTCCTACGAGCAGTACTTC
16	TRBV7-2	TRBJ2-7	-	TRBD1	CASSPPDRGRFGEQYF	TGTGCCAGCAGCCCGCCGGACAGGGGGCGATTTGGCGAGCAGTACTTC
15	TRBV7-9	TRBJ2-5	-	-	CASSFPRTYQETQYF	TGTGCCAGCAGCTTTCCAAGAACGTACCAAGAGACCCAGTACTTC
15	TRBV18	TRBJ2-2	-	TRBD2	CASSRLAENTGELFF	TGTGCCAGCTCACGACTAGCGGAGAACACCGGGGAGCTGTTTTTT
11	TRBV5-1	TRBJ2-1	-	-	CASSLEGEQFF	TGCGCCAGCAGCTTGGAGGGTGAGCAGTTCTTC
15	TRBV6-5	TRBJ2-2	-	-	CASSYSSTVTGELFF	TGTGCCAGCAGTTACTCGAGCACAGTGACCGGGGAGCTGTTTTTT
15	TRBV2	TRBJ1-3	-	TRBD1	CASKGAGRSGNTIYF	TGTGCCAGCAAGGGGGCAGGCCGCTCTGGAAACACCATATATTTT
16	TRBV9	TRBJ1-1	-	TRBD1	CASSAMRDRANTEAFF	TGTGCCAGCAGCGCCATGCGGGACAGGGCGAACACTGAAGCTTTCTTT
15	TRBV7-8	TRBJ1-2	-	-	CASSSYGTYNYGYTF	TGTGCCAGCAGCTCATACGGGACATATAACTATGGCTACACCTTC
18	TRBV7-9	TRBJ2-1	-	TRBD2	CASSAKIRKREGYNEQFF	TGTGCCAGCAGCGCGAAGATTAGGAAGCGGGAGGGGTACAATGAGCAGTTCTTC
16	TRBV12-5	TRBJ2-1	-	-	CASSQRTGLSYNEQFF	TGTGCTTCATCTCAGAGAACGGGACTTTCCTACAATGAGCAGTTCTTC
15	TRBV6-5	TRBJ2-7	-	-	CASSSTPPVSYEQYF	TGTGCCAGCAGCTCTACTCCCCCCGTTTCGTACGAGCAGTACTTC
16	TRBV7-2	TRBJ1-4	-	-	CASSLNVVQGGEKLFF	TGTGCCAGCAGCTTAAACGTCGTACAGGGAGGGGAAAAACTGTTTTTT
17	TRBV5-1	TRBJ2-7	-	TRBD1	CASSLRGGTGGLYEQYF	TGCGCCAGCAGCTTGCGGGGTGGCACAGGGGGCCTCTACGAGCAGTACTTC
14	TRBV10-1	TRBJ2-2	-	-	CASSEGGDTGELFF	TGCGCCAGCAGTGAAGGGGGGGACACCGGGGAGCTGTTTTTT
15	TRBV30	TRBJ2-7	-	TRBD2	CAWSVPGTSHYEQYF	TGTGCCTGGAGTGTCCCGGGGACTAGTCATTACGAGCAGTACTTC
15	TRBV6-1	TRBJ2-7	-	TRBD2	CASSDFAGGGYEQYF	TGTGCCAGCAGTGATTTTGCGGGAGGGGGTTACGAGCAGTACTTC
12	TRBV6-1	TRBJ1-4	-	-	CASSESNEKLFF	TGTGCCAGCAGTGAAAGTAATGAAAAACTGTTTTTT
15	TRBV19	TRBJ2-1	-	-	CASSIITNSYNEQFF	TGTGCCAGTAGTATCATCACGAATTCCTACAATGAGCAGTTCTTC
16	TRBV4-1	TRBJ2-2	-	-	CASSNRGSIDTGELFF	TGCGCCAGCAGCAACCGGGGAAGTATTGACACCGGGGAGCTGTTTTTT
17	TRBV7-9	TRBJ2-1	-	TRBD2	CASSSPVLAEHHNEQFF	TGTGCCAGCAGCTCTCCGGTTCTAGCGGAACACCACAATGAGCAGTTCTTC
16	TRBV28	TRBJ2-7	-	TRBD2	CASSSMGLAGAYEQYF	TGTGCCAGCAGTTCCATGGGACTAGCGGGGGCCTACGAGCAGTACTTC
16	TRBV4-2	TRBJ2-1	-	-	CASSPRNGELYNEQFF	TGTGCCAGCAGCCCCCGGAACGGCGAGTTGTACAATGAGCAGTTCTTC
13	TRBV29-1	TRBJ2-7	once	-	CSVSSAVGYEQYF	TGCAGCGTTTCCTCAGCGGTGGGCTACGAGCAGTACTTC
15	TRBV7-9	TRBJ1-4	-	-	CASTPGAGDNEKLFF	TGTGCCAGCACCCCAGGGGCAGGGGATAATGAAAAACTGTTTTTT
14	TRBV5-1	TRBJ1-3	-	-	CASSLDRAGNTIYF	TGCGCCAGCAGCTTGGACAGGGCTGGAAACACCATATATTTT
15	TRBV7-3	TRBJ2-3	-	-	CASSTLGGRTDTQYF	TGTGCCAGCAGCACCCTCGGGGGACGCACAGATACGCAGTATTTT
11	TRBV6-1	TRBJ2-1	-	-	CATLKGREQFF	TGTGCCACCTTAAAGGGGCGTGAGCAGTTCTTC
14	TRBV7-8	TRBJ1-5	once	-	CASSSREGDQPQHF	TGTGCCAGCAGCTCTAGGGAGGGGGATCAGCCCCAGCATTTT
14	TRBV7-9	TRBJ2-1	once	-	CASSARTGGNEQFF	TGTGCCAGCAGCGCCAGGACAGGAGGGAATGAGCAGTTCTTC
16	TRBV5-3	TRBJ2-5	-	-	CARSRNIARLQETQYF	TGTGCCAGAAGCAGGAACATCGCCAGGTTGCAAGAGACCCAGTACTTC